This T cell receptor beta chain emerged from a study of T-cell memory formation after mild COVID-19 (dated by TCRdb to about 2021). Describing the broader study: TCR sequence clusters from the two donors were found to be largely donor specific. The cohort comprised two young, previously healthy adult volunteers, one female and one male. Longitudinal TCRalpha and TCRbeta repertoire sequencing tracked T-cell clones expanding and contracting after mild COVID-19 in two donors.

From V the trimming removes 8 bases and from J it removes 8 bases, while the gene matches leave 7 bases of the junction unaccounted for. The CDR3 spans 14 residues, from the cysteine through the phenylalanine. Of all the DNA, just the CDR3 is kept, 42 bases in frame from base 1. Ficoll-Paque density gradient centrifugation was used to isolate PBMCs. Study-level results and caveats: The study included only a couple of mild cases, and larger cohorts that include severe cases with pre-infection samples were judged to be necessary. Clones that contracted from day 15 to 85 showed balanced CD4/CD8 phenotypes, whereas a second wave of clones that expanded from day 15 to 37 leaned towards CD4+. The second-wave clones that peaked on day 37 were not confirmed to be SARS-CoV-2 specific. Contracting CD4+ clones were found mainly in CM and EM memory subsets, while CD8+ clones were enriched in EMRA. Some responding clones were found in pre-infection memory, which suggests that pre-existing cross-reactive memory T cells took part in the SARS-CoV-2 response.

Sequencing was performed on an Illumina NovaSeq 6000. TCRalpha and TCRbeta cDNA libraries were built by 5'RACE with constant-segment primers, adding sample barcodes and unique molecular identifiers. Trizol reagent was used to extract RNA from every sample. Libraries were amplified in two PCR steps, with a second sample barcode and Illumina TruSeq adapters added in the second step. Libraries were sequenced on an Illumina NovaSeq with 2 x 150 bp paired-end reads. Per the original workflow: The reads were demultiplexed and collapsed into UMI-guided consensus sequences using migec v1.2.7. Using mixcr v2.1.11, UMI consensuses were aligned to TRA and TRB V and J templates and then assembled into clonotypes. Expanded or contracted clonotypes were those called significant by both edgeR and NoisET, with noise models trained on biological replicates. edgeR calls used a false discovery rate-adjusted p below 0.01 and a log2 fold-change threshold of 1. As an exploratory analysis of dynamics, PCA with hierarchical clustering was applied to max-normalized trajectories of the 1000 most abundant clonotypes. Separately sequenced CD4+ and CD8+ repertoires were used to assign a CD4 or CD8 phenotype to each responding clone. TCRdb applied fastp at Q25 and MiXCR to the public reads, then kept only in-frame beta chains. Entries that share a CDR3 protein sequence are merged under the most common genes and DNA. The V and J calls shown here were made by TCRdb, not taken from the authors' results. Within this sample are roughly 51,000 distinct CDR3 sequences, with 7% to 8% of them counted one time only. The leading ten clones occupy more than 1.3% of the sample.

This clonotype was recorded many times. Its antigen has not been determined. No qualities accompany the bases; no much larger clone lies one base away. This clonotype was sampled from a man between 18 and 35 years old who had mild COVID-19 (a few samples of this study predate the infection). The sample titles of this study are shuffled in the database, so cell type and time point are left out; the donor was told from shared clones. Here the chain combines TRBV12-3 or TRBV12-4 and TRBJ2-1, with 12 bases in between that match TRBD1. Sequencing was done on a sample of PBMCs or a T cell subset sorted from them (not recorded which). The CDR3 reads CASARDRGRDEQFF. DNA sequence: TGTGCCAGCGCTCGGGACAGGGGGCGGGATGAGCAGTTCTTC.